This T cell receptor beta chain is from a study of shared clonotypes between healthy human individuals. The protocol was immunoSEQ multiplex PCR, while the TCRdb copy is restricted to in-frame clones and leaves out a portion. The sample records about 2,500,000 clones, around 94% being singletons. The germline CDR1 and CDR2 sequences are MNHNS and SASEGT. Unmatched junction bases numbered 7, after V lost 4 bases and J lost 8 bases. This CDR3 has 14 amino acids. Worth noting for this clone: The antigen remains unidentified.

Study observations and caveats: Limited genetic and exposure-history diversity came from having few donors.

The rearrangement uses TRBV6-1 and TRBJ2-1, with TRBD2 matching over 8 bases. The sequenced sample consisted of naive CD4+ T cells sorted from blood. The subset denotes: CD45RA+ positively selected. This sequence was found in a young man in good health. The CDR3 loop reads CASSVGGGFDEQFF. Written as DNA, the CDR3 is TGTGCCAGCAGTGTCGGCGGGGGGTTTGATGAGCAGTTCTTC.